The 15 T cell receptor beta chains below were found in one sample sequenced in a study of early T cells in non-severe SARS-CoV-2 infection. TCRdb processed the 5' RACE reads anew with MiXCR; each CDR3 protein has one entry. Of roughly 66,000 distinct CDR3 sequences listed, approximately 8.3% are singletons. What was sequenced was whole blood. The receptors derive from an adult who was a healthcare worker with PCR-confirmed SARS-CoV-2 infection or an uninfected control (not recorded which).

This clonotype was seen a few times. CDR3 nucleotide sequence: TGCAGCGTTGTTGGTCTAGCGGGAGGGCCAACAGATACGCAGTATTTT. It yields the protein CSVVGLAGGPTDTQYF. The chain recombines TRBV29-1 with TRBJ2-3; 12 bases are a match to TRBD2. There are 16 residues in the CDR3. The V and J ends lost 4 bases and 3 bases, in that order; junction bases with no gene match: 8. CDR1 is SQVTM and CDR2 is ANQGSEA in the germline V gene.

This clonotype was seen at least ten times. The J gene is TRBJ2-5, the V gene TRBV7-9; possibly TRBD1 for D (5 bases). This CDR3 comprises 13 residues. Germline V gene sequence: CDR1 SEHNR, CDR2 FQNEAQ (reference sequence). The V gene lost 5 bases and the J gene lost 3 bases, with 10 bases spanning the gap. The DNA for the CDR3 is TGTGCCAGCAGCGTCAGGGTAAAAGAGACCCAGTACTTC. This encodes CASSVRVKETQYF.

Notes on this clonotype: This may stem from a read error, because a much larger clone lies one nucleotide away. The genes are TRBV5-1 and TRBJ2-7; D uncertain. Germline CDR1 reads SGHRS; CDR2 reads YFSETQ. CDR3 length equals 16 residues. CDR3 in amino acids: CASSLAITGPSHEQYF. The CDR3 region has the DNA TGCGCCAGCAGCTTGGCCATAACCGGTCCCTCCCACGAGCAGTACTTC.

This clonotype was seen a handful of times. V is TRBV6-2 or TRBV6-3 and J is TRBJ1-5, with a possible D match to TRBD1 (6 bases). V lost 5 bases and J 4 bases, leaving 15 bases between the germline ends. Germline V gene lookup returns CDR1 MNHEY and CDR2 SVGEGT. The CDR3 has 15 amino acids. This CDR3 reads CASSKTDRKNQPQHF. CDR3 nucleotide sequence: TGTGCCAGCAGTAAAACCGACAGGAAAAATCAGCCCCAGCATTTT.

This clonotype occurred many times. CDR3 amino acids: CASSYLSGGTNTGELFF. In nucleotides, the CDR3 is TGTGCCAGCAGTTACTTGAGTGGTGGAACGAACACCGGGGAGCTGTTTTTT. J is TRBJ2-2 and V is TRBV6-6; no reliable D call. The length of the CDR3 is 17 residues. V shed 1 base and J shed 0 bases, with 12 bases lying between them. Germline values: CDR1 MNHNY, CDR2 SVGAGI (reference sequence).

In its sample, this clonotype was seen a few times. This rearrangement joins TRBV12-2 to TRBJ2-1; TRBD1, as called in the table, went unchecked against the DNA. TRBV12-2 corresponds to a pseudogene. The CDR3 loop spans 16 amino acids. CDR3: CASRFATRGPHNEQFF. The DNA for the CDR3 is TGTGCAAGTCGCTTTGCCACCAGGGGACCTCACAATGAGCAGTTCTTC.

This clonotype was seen a few times. The chain combines TRBV5-4 with TRBJ2-1; possibly TRBD2 for D (5 bases). This CDR3 contains 17 residues. Trimming pared 0 bases from V and 4 bases from J, leaving 17 bases between. Germline V gene lookup returns CDR1 SGHNT and CDR2 YYREEE (reference sequence). The chain's CDR3 is CASSLGGSGFVYNEQFF. CDR3 DNA: TGTGCCAGCAGCTTGGGAGGGTCAGGATTTGTTTACAATGAGCAGTTCTTC.

J is TRBJ2-7 and V is TRBV20-1; D possibly corresponds to TRBD2 (7 bases). This CDR3 spans 11 amino acids. The germline gives CDR1 DFQATT, CDR2 SNEGSKA (reference sequence). The CDR3 spells CSGGGPYEQYF. The CDR3 nucleotides are TGCAGCGGCGGGGGCCCCTACGAGCAGTACTTC.

By its share, this clonotype is medium-sized. The chain links TRBV7-3 to TRBJ2-5, with D unresolved. Deletions cut 3 bases from V and 5 bases from J, with 4 bases between. The germline V gene has CDR1 SGHTA and CDR2 FQGTGA. The CDR3 length is 11 residues. This chain's CDR3 is CASSFRETQYF. The CDR3 nucleotides are TGTGCCAGCAGCTTCAGGGAGACCCAGTACTTC.

This clonotype was seen ten or more times. This chain joins TRBV27 and TRBJ2-3; TRBD2 matches at 7 bases. CDR3 size: 16 residues. After removal of 3 bases from V and 4 bases from J, the junction contained 10 bases not matched to a gene. CDR1 MNHEY and CDR2 SMNVEV come from the germline V gene (reference sequence). CDR3 bases: TGTGCCAGCAGTTTGGGTCCGGGGGGTGGGGCAGATACGCAGTATTTT. Translating it yields CASSLGPGGGADTQYF.

The chain carries TRBV20-1 and TRBJ1-4; D is unresolved. Germline V CDR1 and CDR2: DFQATT, SNEGSKA (reference sequence). The CDR3 totals 14 residues. Trimming shortened V by 3 bases and J by 0 bases, and 8 bases separated the two germline ends. This CDR3 reads CSASFGSTNEKLFF. As DNA, the CDR3 is TGCAGTGCTAGCTTTGGGTCAACTAATGAAAAACTGTTTTTT.

Many counts were recorded for this clonotype. J is TRBJ2-7 and V is TRBV6-2 or TRBV6-3, with TRBD2 as a possible D gene (6 bases). The CDR3 spans 16 residues. Germline V lookup: CDR1 MNHEY, CDR2 SVGEGT. The V gene lost 0 bases and the J gene lost 0 bases, with 12 bases spanning the gap. CDR3 in DNA: TGTGCCAGCAGTTACTCTTCGCGGGACCACTCCTACGAGCAGTACTTC. Translated, it gives CASSYSSRDHSYEQYF.

This clonotype was counted only a few times. The CDR3 DNA reads as TGTGCCAGCAGTTCCCCTGCTACGAACACTGAAGCTTTCTTT. Residues: CASSSPATNTEAFF. The chain is built from TRBV6-6 and TRBJ1-1; D is ambiguous. The germline gives CDR1 MNHNY, CDR2 SVGAGI (reference sequence). CDR3 length: 14 residues. Trimming took off 4 bases at V and 1 base at J, with 10 bases between the two ends.

This clonotype was seen ten or more times. The genes are TRBV12-3 or TRBV12-4 and TRBJ1-5; the match to TRBD1 covers 9 bases. Trimming cost V 1 base and J 5 bases; bases outside gene matches: 0. The CDR3 is 14 residues long. The DNA for the CDR3 is TGTGCCAGCAGTTTAGGGGACAGGGATCAGCCCCAGCATTTT. Protein product: CASSLGDRDQPQHF.

This clonotype was seen repeatedly, ten times or more. The V call is TRBV7-8, the J call TRBJ2-7, with 12 nucleotides matching TRBD2. Unmatched junction bases numbered 6, after V lost 4 bases and J lost 2 bases. This CDR3 spans 16 amino acids. Germline CDR1 is SGHVS and CDR2 is FQNEAQ. This CDR3 is CASSSPRTSGTYEQYF. Written as DNA, the CDR3 is TGTGCCAGCAGCTCGCCCCGGACTAGCGGGACCTACGAGCAGTACTTC.